Presented here are 3 T cell receptor beta chains from one specimen sequenced in a study of liver allograft versus peripheral blood T cells. In the study overall: The study compared liver allograft T cell receptor repertoires against peripheral blood repertoires of liver transplant recipients.

TCRdb redid the calling of the reads with MiXCR, one entry per CDR3 protein. The sample carries about 5,000 distinct CDR3 sequences, about a sixth recorded once. These receptors originate from a human patient who had a liver transplant. Some T cells may originate from the graft donor.

By share of the sample, this clonotype is medium-sized. V and J are TRBV30 and TRBJ1-5; the match to TRBD1 covers 7 bases. This CDR3 comprises 14 residues. Germline V gene data show CDR1 as GTSNPN and CDR2 as SVGIG (reference sequence). V was clipped by 1 base and J by 5 bases; unmatched bases: 5. The CDR3 DNA reads TGTGCCTGGAGTGCGAAGACAGGGTATCAGCCCCAGCATTTT. This gives the protein CAWSAKTGYQPQHF.

The chain recombines TRBV12-5 with TRBJ1-1, with a weak D call TRBD1 (6 bases). V dropped 6 bases and J dropped 5 bases, with 16 bases sitting between them. From germline, CDR1 is LGHNT and CDR2 FRNRAP. The CDR3 is made up of 14 amino acids. The CDR3 region is CASGRGGPSTEAFF. Here the CDR3 DNA reads TGTGCTAGTGGCCGGGGGGGCCCTTCGACTGAAGCTTTCTTT.

In this sample, this clonotype turned up a few times. The V gene is TRBV5-4, the J gene TRBJ1-1; D is perhaps TRBD1 (6 bases). The germline gives CDR1 SGHNT, CDR2 YYREEE (reference sequence). This CDR3 comprises 14 residues. Trimming left V 4 bases short and J 4 bases short, with 14 bases between. CDR3 in DNA: TGTGCCAGCAGCCCGTCGGGAGGGGGCACTGAAGCTTTCTTT. Amino acids: CASSPSGGGTEAFF.